This TCR beta chain was found in a study of T-cell reconstitution after alpha-beta-depleted transplantation in children. This clonotype was counted many times. This CDR3 has 13 amino acids. CDR1 DFQATT and CDR2 SNEGSKA come from the germline V gene (reference sequence). V was cut by 6 bases and J by 10 bases, with 16 bases left in between. A library of TCRbeta sequences, prepared with unique molecular identifiers, was generated. TCRdb re-analysed the PCR reads in MiXCR, keeping a single row per CDR3 protein. Among about 22,000 distinct CDR3 sequences, approximately 10% were seen once, and the ten largest hold approximately 23%.

The chain is built from TRBV20-1 and TRBJ1-6; unclear D gene. This sequence originates from a human donor who donated a stem cell graft to a child with chronic granulomatous disease. This specimen was PBMCs from the stem cell graft donor, taken from the stem cell graft. CDR3 region: CSATPSLGSPLHF. The CDR3 nucleotides are TGCAGTGCGACGCCGTCACTAGGGTCACCCCTCCACTTT.